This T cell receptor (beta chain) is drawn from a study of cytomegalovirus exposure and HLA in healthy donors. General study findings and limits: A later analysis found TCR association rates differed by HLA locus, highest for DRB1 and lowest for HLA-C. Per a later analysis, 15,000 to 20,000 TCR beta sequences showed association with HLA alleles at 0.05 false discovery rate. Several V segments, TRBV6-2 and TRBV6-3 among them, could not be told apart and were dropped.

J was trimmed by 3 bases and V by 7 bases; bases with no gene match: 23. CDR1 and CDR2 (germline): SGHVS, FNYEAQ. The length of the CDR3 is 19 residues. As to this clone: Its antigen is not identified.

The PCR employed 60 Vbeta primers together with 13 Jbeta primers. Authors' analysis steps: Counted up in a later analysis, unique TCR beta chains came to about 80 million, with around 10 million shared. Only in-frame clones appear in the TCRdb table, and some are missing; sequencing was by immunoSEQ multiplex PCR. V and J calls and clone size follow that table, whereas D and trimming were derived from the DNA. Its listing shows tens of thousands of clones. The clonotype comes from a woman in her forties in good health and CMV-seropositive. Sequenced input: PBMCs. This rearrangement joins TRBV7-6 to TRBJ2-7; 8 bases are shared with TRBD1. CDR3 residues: CASTREAQGAKGPLYEQYF. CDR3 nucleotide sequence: TGTGCCAGCACCAGGGAGGCCCAGGGGGCCAAGGGGCCACTCTACGAGCAGTACTTC.